The subject of this entry is one T cell receptor (beta chain). This clone was detected a few times. Its antigen is currently not known. Per-base quality was not reported, and no clone a single base away is much larger than it. A single peripheral blood draw of approximately 0.11 L on average was collected from each donor into heparinised tubes. Using a panel that included CD45RO, CCR7, CD25, CD127, CD95 and CD27, naive, central memory, regulatory and stem cell-like memory CD4+ T cells were sorted on a BD FACSAria II. A purity above 95% was achieved for all sorted populations. PBMCs were isolated immediately by Lymphoprep density gradient centrifugation and stained directly without culture. So that batch effects would be minimized, each experiment stained and sorted samples in pairs, pairing one healthy donor with one patient. The CDR3 runs 16 amino acids, cysteine and phenylalanine included. This entry keeps only the CDR3 DNA: 48 bases, framed from base 1. Between the V and J ends, shortened by 0 bases and 1 base respectively, the junction contains 15 bases. As encoded in the germline V gene (reference sequence), CDR1 is GTSNPN while CDR2 is SVGIG.

The entire isolated RNA was reverse transcribed using the High Capacity cDNA Reverse Transcription Kit, and thus expressed TCRB transcripts were sequenced. Naive, central memory and regulatory T cell samples underwent deep immunoSEQ sequencing, averaging roughly 3.5 million total reads per sample. Sorted cells were lysed in RLT buffer and RNA was extracted with DNase-treated RNeasy Micro or Mini kits, depending on cell number. Each cell subset was processed on its own to prevent cross-contamination, while patient and healthy donor samples were processed together. TCRB sequences were amplified from cDNA with the immunoSEQ multiplex PCR, producing 87-bp fragments spanning the CDR3 region. Sequencing of the amplicons was done on the Illumina HiSeq platform. On the authors' methods: PCR bias was corrected computationally using synthetic template baselines, and reads within Hamming distance 2 were collapsed, with unmergeable singletons discarded. Reads were aligned against IMGT so that V, D and J genes, CDR3 length and insertions or deletions at six rearrangement sites could be assigned. Clonotype counts were normalized to sorted cell number within each subset before computing true diversity and Gini coefficients with the tcR R package. The overlap coefficient, calculated on TCRB nucleotide sequences, was used to quantify repertoire sharing. What TCRdb holds here is the immuneACCESS table cut down to in-frame rearrangements. Part of the clones is not present; checked against another copy, under half of the missing clones reflect an unresolved V gene, and the others are unexplained. The V and J calls and the clone size are those of that table, but D and trimming were determined from the DNA. The sample profile shows 240,000 or so clones; 25% to 30% of them were found once. The ten most abundant clones make up roughly 4% of the sample.

This specimen comes from a study of beta chain features in type 1 diabetes listed by TCRdb under 2018. Context from the whole study: Mean age, gender distribution, total cell number and subset yield did not differ between patients and healthy donors. A total of 85 million to 140 million sorted cells were examined across all samples, and a strong correlation was observed between cell number per subset and RNA yield. In the study, TCRB repertoires of sorted circulating CD4+ T cell subsets from recently diagnosed type 1 diabetes patients were compared with those of matched healthy donors. Regulatory and stem cell-like memory subsets were obtained from only 8 patients and roughly 8 healthy donors, while naive and central memory subsets were obtained from all 30 or so donors.

Study-wide findings and limitations: HLA sub-analyses involved small numbers of individuals, so any influence of HLA type on TCRB rearrangement remained unresolved. Because cDNA rather than genomic DNA was sequenced, highly expressing activated cells could have been over-represented, although no difference in activation and CD3 levels was found between groups. Naive, central memory and regulatory TCRB repertoires appeared to be more similar among patients than among healthy donors. Patients with type 1 diabetes made fewer insertions and deleted more nucleotides at VDJ recombination sites, implying thymic rearrangement abnormalities. A moderate but significant shortening of TCRB CDR3 length was observed in type 1 diabetes patients in all four CD4+ subsets. PCR may preferentially amplify shorter templates, but because patient and control samples were amplified and corrected together, any resulting skew would affect both groups equally.

The TCR was taken from a man younger than 40 in good health. Recombination connected TRBV30 to TRBJ1-1; TRBD1 might be the D gene, on 6 matching bases. The source material was central memory CD4+ T cells from blood. DNA sequence: TGTGCCTGGAGTGTAGGGACATTCGCGACGAACACTGAAGCTTTCTTT. The encoded protein is CAWSVGTFATNTEAFF.